Listed below are T cell receptor beta chains from one sample, sequenced in a study of blood T cell repertoires in COVID-19. Sequenced by immunoSEQ multiplex PCR; TCRdb stores in-frame clones only, minus some. The profile shows 100,000 or so clones, 70% to 80% of them singletons. Material: peripheral blood. These receptors were collected from a human donor in a cohort sampled during active COVID-19. The CDR3 runs from the conserved cysteine through the conserved F or W. Fields, in order: clone size, D gene, J gene, V gene, CDR3 DNA, CDR3 protein. D genes are given only for firm matches. Clone size is given for some rows only: seen once, a few or many times, or a class if the clone is expanded.

>.|.|TRBJ2-5|TRBV6-5
TGTGCCAGCCTCAGGCGAGAGACCCAGTACTTC
CASLRRETQYF
>.|.|TRBJ1-1|TRBV12-3/TRBV12-4
TGTGCCAGCAGAACGACCCAGGGAACTGAAGCTTTCTTT
CASRTTQGTEAFF
>.|.|TRBJ2-1|TRBV7-3
TGTGCCAGCAGCTTAGGGGGCGCGGACGAGCAGTTCTTC
CASSLGGADEQFF
>.|.|TRBJ1-4|TRBV4-1
TGCGCCAGCAGCCTCCTGGTGGGGGGTGAAAAACTGTTTTTT
CASSLLVGGEKLFF
>.|TRBD1|TRBJ2-5|TRBV2
TGTGCCAGCAGTCGGGACAGTCAAGAGACCCAGTACTTC
CASSRDSQETQYF
>.|TRBD1|TRBJ2-7|TRBV19
TGTGCCAGTAGTCCGCGGACAGGGAATTCCTACGAGCAGTACTTC
CASSPRTGNSYEQYF
>.|TRBD1|TRBJ2-1|TRBV5-1
TGCGCCAGCAGCCCACAGACAGGGTCGGATGAGCAGTTCTTC
CASSPQTGSDEQFF
>.|.|TRBJ2-3|TRBV5-5
TGTGCCAGCAGCAGGACAGAGCGCACAGATACGCAGTATTTT
CASSRTERTDTQYF
>.|TRBD1|TRBJ2-7|TRBV25-1
TGTGCCAGCAGTGAACCGGGACAGGGAGGCGACGAGCAGTACTTC
CASSEPGQGGDEQYF
>once|TRBD1|TRBJ1-4|TRBV7-9
TGTGCCAGCAGCCCGGGACAGGCCCCTACTAATGAAAAACTGTTTTTT
CASSPGQAPTNEKLFF
>.|TRBD1|TRBJ1-2|TRBV15
TGTGCCACCAGCAGAGACATACAGGGGGCCTATGGCTACACCTTC
CATSRDIQGAYGYTF
>.|.|TRBJ2-7|TRBV4-1
TGCGCCAGCAGCCACCCCCAGTCCTACGAGCAGTACTTC
CASSHPQSYEQYF
>many|.|TRBJ2-3|TRBV7-9
TGTGCCAGCAGCTTAGCCGGTCTCGGTACGCAGTATTTT
CASSLAGLGTQYF
>.|TRBD2|TRBJ2-7|TRBV5-1
TGCGCCAGCAGCTTGCTCCTAGCGGGAGCCCCGCGGTCCTTC
CASSLLLAGAPRSF
>.|.|TRBJ2-3|TRBV10-3
TGTGCCATCAGTGATCGGGTAGCGGGCACAGATACGCAGTATTTT
CAISDRVAGTDTQYF